The rows below give T cell receptor beta chains drawn from one sample of a study of cytomegalovirus exposure and HLA in healthy donors. Only in-frame clones appear in the TCRdb table, and some are missing; sequencing was by immunoSEQ multiplex PCR. Among roughly 160,000 clones, approximately 80% were seen once, and the ten largest hold 1.5% to 2%. Sequenced input: PBMCs. The source of these receptors is a young woman in good health and CMV-seronegative. Each CDR3 is given with its conserved first and last residue. The order of the fields is CDR3 length, J gene, V gene, CDR3 protein.

14,TRBJ1-4,TRBV30,CAWSGGQGYEKLFF
16,TRBJ2-2,TRBV6-5,CASSYLGDRGAGELFF
15,TRBJ1-2,TRBV7-9,CASSLASPGHRSYTF
15,TRBJ1-2,TRBV27,CASSLVWGQGYGYTF
15,TRBJ2-7,TRBV29-1,CSVEDGERASYEQYF
13,TRBJ2-1,TRBV4-2,CASSQGGYNEQFF
15,TRBJ2-5,TRBV6-1,CASSELAGVQETQYF
15,TRBJ1-2,TRBV28,CASSWTGGGYYGYTF
11,TRBJ2-2,TRBV7-6,CAARDTGELFF
16,TRBJ1-3,TRBV5-1,CASSAGQFSSGNTIYF
14,TRBJ2-7,TRBV28,CASSFAQGSYEQYF
16,TRBJ2-7,TRBV6-5,CASSYSRAGSAYEQYF
17,TRBJ2-7,TRBV11-2,CASSLVQRLATNYEQYF
14,TRBJ1-1,TRBV19,CASSMQDRGPEAFF
13,TRBJ1-5,TRBV27,CASSLSFNQPQHF
12,TRBJ2-1,TRBV29-1,CSVLDRGNEQFF
11,TRBJ2-5,TRBV7-3,CASSSGGTQYF